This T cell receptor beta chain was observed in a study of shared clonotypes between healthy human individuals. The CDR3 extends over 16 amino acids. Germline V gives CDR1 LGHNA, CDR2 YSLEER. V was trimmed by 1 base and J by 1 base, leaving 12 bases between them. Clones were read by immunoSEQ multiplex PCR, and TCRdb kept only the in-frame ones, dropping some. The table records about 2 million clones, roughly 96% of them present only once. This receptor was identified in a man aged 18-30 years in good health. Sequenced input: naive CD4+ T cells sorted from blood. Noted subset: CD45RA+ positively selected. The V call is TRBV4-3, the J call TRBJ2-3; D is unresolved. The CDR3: CASSQGKLDRTDTQYF. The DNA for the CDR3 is TGCGCCAGCAGCCAAGGAAAACTGGACCGCACAGATACGCAGTATTTT.